A selection of T cell receptor beta chains follows, all from one sample in a study of beta chain features in type 1 diabetes. This table comes from immunoSEQ multiplex PCR, and its TCRdb copy is limited to in-frame clones, with some not included. The repertoire includes some 900,000 clones, roughly 17% of them detected once, and 0.023% sits in the top ten. The sequencing sample was made of naive CD4+ T cells from blood. These receptors all stem from a young woman in good health. Each CDR3 is given with its conserved first and last residue. The order of the fields is J gene, V gene, clone size, D gene, CDR3 DNA, CDR3 protein. D genes are given only for firm matches. Size tells how often a clone was seen (once, few, many) or the class of an expanded clone, and some rows leave it out.

J: TRBJ2-7
V: TRBV7-2
size: few
D: -
DNA: TGTGCCAGCAGCTTTGTGGCGGGATCCTACGAGCAGTACTTC
CDR3: CASSFVAGSYEQYF

J: TRBJ2-7
V: TRBV6-6
size: -
D: TRBD2
DNA: TGTGCCAGCAGCCGGCTAGGGACTAGCGGCTCCTACGAGCAGTACTTC
CDR3: CASSRLGTSGSYEQYF

J: TRBJ2-3
V: TRBV4-1
size: few
D: -
DNA: TGCGCCAGCAGCCCTTGGGGGAGAACAGATACGCAGTATTTT
CDR3: CASSPWGRTDTQYF

J: TRBJ1-5
V: TRBV5-6
size: -
D: TRBD1
DNA: TGTGCCAGCAGCTTGGCCGACAGGGCCAATCAGCCCCAGCATTTT
CDR3: CASSLADRANQPQHF

J: TRBJ2-7
V: TRBV6-4
size: -
D: -
DNA: TGTGCCAGCGGTATAGACAGGTCTCTCGTTTACGAGCAGTACTTC
CDR3: CASGIDRSLVYEQYF

J: TRBJ2-1
V: TRBV7-8
size: -
D: -
DNA: TGTGCCAGCAGCCCACTAGCACGGGGATTAGATTACAATGAGCAGTTCTTC
CDR3: CASSPLARGLDYNEQFF

J: TRBJ2-5
V: TRBV7-2
size: few
D: -
DNA: TGTGCCAGCAGCTTAAACTGGGAAGAGACCCAGTACTTC
CDR3: CASSLNWEETQYF

J: TRBJ1-2
V: TRBV7-9
size: -
D: TRBD1
DNA: TGTGCCAGCAGCCGACCCCGGACAGGGAACTATGGCTACACCTTC
CDR3: CASSRPRTGNYGYTF

J: TRBJ2-5
V: TRBV5-1
size: few
D: TRBD1
DNA: TGCGCCAGCAGCCCCGGGGACAGGATTCGGGAGACCCAGTACTTC
CDR3: CASSPGDRIRETQYF

J: TRBJ1-6
V: TRBV2
size: -
D: -
DNA: TGTGCCAGCAGTGAGGGGAAACCCCTCCACTTT
CDR3: CASSEGKPLHF

J: TRBJ1-2
V: TRBV2
size: few
D: -
DNA: TGTGCCAGCAGCCAGGGACCGTACTATGGCTACACCTTC
CDR3: CASSQGPYYGYTF

J: TRBJ1-1
V: TRBV9
size: few
D: -
DNA: TGTGCCAGCAGCGTAGCTCCCCAGGGGATGGGGGGTTTACAGAACACTGAAGCTTTCTTT
CDR3: CASSVAPQGMGGLQNTEAFF

J: TRBJ2-1
V: TRBV18
size: -
D: TRBD1
DNA: TGTGCCAGCTCACCACCGAGCACAGGGGTCAATGAGCAGTTCTTC
CDR3: CASSPPSTGVNEQFF

J: TRBJ1-5
V: TRBV2
size: few
D: -
DNA: TGTGCCAGCGTATGGGGTAGCAATCAGCCCCAGCATTTT
CDR3: CASVWGSNQPQHF

J: TRBJ1-2
V: TRBV18
size: few
D: -
DNA: TGTGCCAGCTCACGTCCCCCGCGTGCTAACTATGGCTACACCTTC
CDR3: CASSRPPRANYGYTF

J: TRBJ2-3
V: TRBV5-4
size: few
D: -
DNA: TGTGCCAGCAGCTTCCGGGAGTTGGATACGCAGTATTTT
CDR3: CASSFRELDTQYF

J: TRBJ1-2
V: TRBV27
size: few
D: TRBD1
DNA: TGTGCCAGCAGAACAGGACAGGGGGCGTCTGGCTACACCTTC
CDR3: CASRTGQGASGYTF

J: TRBJ2-3
V: TRBV6-5
size: -
D: -
DNA: TGTGCCAGCAGTTTGAGCCCGTTGGGGAATACGCAGTATTTT
CDR3: CASSLSPLGNTQYF

J: TRBJ2-1
V: TRBV19
size: few
D: TRBD2
DNA: TGTGCCAGTAGTATCCTAGCGGGAGGGCCAAATGAGCAGTTCTTC
CDR3: CASSILAGGPNEQFF

J: TRBJ1-4
V: TRBV21-1
size: few
D: -
DNA: TGTGCCAGCAGGGTGACTGAGGGAACTAATGAAAAACTGTTTTTT
CDR3: CASRVTEGTNEKLFF

J: TRBJ2-7
V: TRBV11-2
size: once
D: -
DNA: TGTGCCAGCAGCTTAGCGCGCCCCTACGAGCAGTACTTC
CDR3: CASSLARPYEQYF

J: TRBJ2-5
V: TRBV21-1
size: -
D: -
DNA: TGTGCCAGCAGCGCCAGGACTCCGCAAGAGACCCAGTACTTC
CDR3: CASSARTPQETQYF

J: TRBJ2-2
V: TRBV5-8
size: -
D: -
DNA: TGTGCCAGCAGCTTGTTGGTCCATGCCACCGGGGAGCTGTTTTTT
CDR3: CASSLLVHATGELFF

J: TRBJ1-3
V: TRBV10-3
size: few
D: -
DNA: TGTGCCATCTCCGGGGGGGTCTCTGGAAACACCATATATTTT
CDR3: CAISGGVSGNTIYF

J: TRBJ2-2
V: TRBV28
size: few
D: TRBD1
DNA: TGTGCCAGCAGTAGACAGGGCGACCGCGGCACCGGGGAGCTGTTTTTT
CDR3: CASSRQGDRGTGELFF

J: TRBJ2-5
V: TRBV4-2
size: -
D: -
DNA: TGTGCCAGCTCCGGGAACCAAGAGACCCAGTACTTC
CDR3: CASSGNQETQYF

J: TRBJ1-6
V: TRBV18
size: -
D: TRBD1
DNA: TGTGCCAGCTCACCACGGGACAGCCCCATGTCACCCCTCCACTTT
CDR3: CASSPRDSPMSPLHF

J: TRBJ1-2
V: TRBV6-1
size: few
D: -
DNA: TGTGCCAGCACCGAACCCGGGATTCTCTATGGCTACACCTTC
CDR3: CASTEPGILYGYTF

J: TRBJ2-5
V: TRBV9
size: few
D: TRBD2
DNA: TGTGCCAGCAGCGTAGGGCTAGCGGAGTACCAAGAGACCCAGTACTTC
CDR3: CASSVGLAEYQETQYF

J: TRBJ2-5
V: TRBV15
size: few
D: -
DNA: TGTGCCACCGAGGGGCGAGAGACCCAGTACTTC
CDR3: CATEGRETQYF

J: TRBJ2-6
V: TRBV19
size: -
D: -
DNA: TGTGCCAGCCGGAGCGGACACTCTGGGGCCAACGTCCTGACTTTC
CDR3: CASRSGHSGANVLTF

J: TRBJ1-2
V: TRBV28
size: -
D: TRBD1
DNA: TGTGCCAGCAGTTTAGACAGGGCATCCTATGGCTACACCTTC
CDR3: CASSLDRASYGYTF

J: TRBJ2-7
V: TRBV7-2
size: few
D: -
DNA: TGTGCCAGCAGCTTACGACCCTCTACAGGGAACTCCTACGAGCAGTACTTC
CDR3: CASSLRPSTGNSYEQYF

J: TRBJ2-5
V: TRBV7-2
size: -
D: -
DNA: TGTGCCAGCAGCTTAGATCTTGAGACCCAGTACTTC
CDR3: CASSLDLETQYF

J: TRBJ2-1
V: TRBV11-2
size: -
D: -
DNA: TGTGCCAGCAGCTTAGAAGGTAGGGGCGATCTTTACAATGAGCAGTTCTTC
CDR3: CASSLEGRGDLYNEQFF

J: TRBJ2-3
V: TRBV28
size: -
D: -
DNA: TGTGCCAGCCAAATAGGAGGGAAGAATACGCAGTATTTT
CDR3: CASQIGGKNTQYF

J: TRBJ2-6
V: TRBV19
size: few
D: -
DNA: TGTGCCAGTAGTACCATAAGCTCTGGGGCCAACGTCCTGACTTTC
CDR3: CASSTISSGANVLTF

J: TRBJ2-7
V: TRBV11-2
size: -
D: -
DNA: TGTGCCAGCAGCTTAGAGTCCTGGGTTTCATCCGAGCAGTACTTC
CDR3: CASSLESWVSSEQYF

J: TRBJ2-2
V: TRBV6-5
size: -
D: -
DNA: TGTGCCAGCAGCCAGATGGGGGCCTTGGACGGGGAGCTGTTTTTT
CDR3: CASSQMGALDGELFF

J: TRBJ2-2
V: TRBV5-1
size: -
D: TRBD2
DNA: TGCGCCAGCAGCATTGGACTAGCTAAGAACACCGGGGAGCTGTTTTTT
CDR3: CASSIGLAKNTGELFF

J: TRBJ2-7
V: TRBV28
size: -
D: -
DNA: TGTGCCAGCACCCAACGTAGCTACGAGCAGTACTTC
CDR3: CASTQRSYEQYF

J: TRBJ2-3
V: TRBV7-8
size: few
D: TRBD2
DNA: TGTGCCAGCAGCTTAGCGCCAGGTCTACTAGCGGGATTAGATACGCAGTATTTT
CDR3: CASSLAPGLLAGLDTQYF

J: TRBJ1-5
V: TRBV7-2
size: few
D: -
DNA: TGTGCCAGCAGCTTGGGACACCAAATGAATCAGCCCCAGCATTTT
CDR3: CASSLGHQMNQPQHF

J: TRBJ2-7
V: TRBV4-2
size: few
D: TRBD2
DNA: TGTGCCAGCAGCCGGGGAGGGGACTATTCCTACGAGCAGTACTTC
CDR3: CASSRGGDYSYEQYF

J: TRBJ1-1
V: TRBV29-1
size: -
D: -
DNA: TGCAGCGTCCCCGGACGAGCGGGGGGCTCTGAAGCTTTCTTT
CDR3: CSVPGRAGGSEAFF

J: TRBJ1-2
V: TRBV28
size: few
D: TRBD1
DNA: TGTGCCAGCAGACTACAGGGGCCTAACTATGGCTACACCTTC
CDR3: CASRLQGPNYGYTF

J: TRBJ2-1
V: TRBV6-1
size: few
D: TRBD2
DNA: TGTGCCAGCGGGCTAGCGGGAGTCGGTTGGCAGTTCTTC
CDR3: CASGLAGVGWQFF

J: TRBJ1-1
V: TRBV14
size: few
D: -
DNA: TGTGCCAGCAGCTCAGGGGTTAACACTGAAGCTTTCTTT
CDR3: CASSSGVNTEAFF

J: TRBJ2-2
V: TRBV10-3
size: -
D: TRBD2
DNA: TGTGCCATACGGGAGGTTGGCACCGGGGAGCTGTTTTTT
CDR3: CAIREVGTGELFF

J: TRBJ2-1
V: TRBV6-1
size: few
D: -
DNA: TGTGCCACGTCGTGGTCCTACAATGAGCAGTTCTTC
CDR3: CATSWSYNEQFF